The 18 T cell receptor beta chains below were found in one sample sequenced in a study of blood T cell repertoires in COVID-19 (dated by TCRdb to 2018 to 2020). The method behind the library was the immunoSEQ multiplex PCR assay. Imported from immuneACCESS, the table was reduced by TCRdb to in-frame sequences with V and J called. These copies leave out some clones; in studies compared against another copy, an unresolved V gene accounts for under half, and the cause of the remainder is not known. This sample comprises under 500,000 clones, approximately 90% of them detected only once. The top ten clonotypes cover 1.1% of the sample. Material: PBMCs or T cells enriched from blood (not recorded which). Receptor source: a man aged 25 to 40 who had recovered from COVID-19.

This chain connects TRBV28 to TRBJ2-1; 8 positions agree with TRBD2. The CDR3 has 15 amino acids. The trim removed 4 bases at V and 5 bases at J, leaving 7 bases unmatched. Germline V gene sequence: CDR1 MDHEN, CDR2 SYDVKM. In nucleotides, the CDR3 is TGTGCCAGCAGTTCCGGGGGGGCTAGCGACAATGAGCAGTTCTTC. This sequence encodes CASSSGGASDNEQFF.

The rearrangement links TRBV28 to TRBJ2-5; D perhaps matches TRBD2 (6 bases). This CDR3 region has 13 residues. Germline-derived CDR1 and CDR2 are MDHEN and SYDVKM. Trimming removed 6 bases at V and 5 bases at J, with 13 bases between. DNA of the CDR3: TGTGCCAGCAGCCCCAGCGGGCCGGAGACCCAGTACTTC. Translated, it gives CASSPSGPETQYF.

J is TRBJ1-3 and V is TRBV28; maybe TRBD1 (5 bases). Deletions cut 5 bases from V and 2 bases from J, with 13 bases between. Germline V gene lookup returns CDR1 MDHEN and CDR2 SYDVKM. The CDR3 has 15 residues. CDR3 DNA: TGTGCCAGCAGTGTACAGGTACTGACTGGAAACACCATATATTTT. Protein product: CASSVQVLTGNTIYF.

This sequence joins TRBV18 and TRBJ2-7; 9 positions match TRBD1. This CDR3 is built from 14 residues. CDR1 and CDR2 (germline): KGHSH, LQKENI. V lost 4 bases and J lost 6; bases outside the gene matches: 7. The CDR3, as DNA: TGTGCCAGCTCACGCCCGGGACAGGGAGCCGAGCAGTACTTC. This sequence encodes CASSRPGQGAEQYF. Variable domain in full (rest from reference TRBV18 and TRBJ2-7): NAGVMQNPRHLVRRRGQEARLRCSPMKGHSHVYWYRQLPEEGLKFMVYLQKENIIDESGMPKERFSAEFPKEGPSILRIQQVVRGDSAAYFCASSRPGQGAEQYFGPGTRLTVT.

The rearrangement uses TRBV6-5 and TRBJ2-1, with D unresolved. CDR1 and CDR2 (germline): MNHEY, SVGAGI. There are 14 residues in the CDR3. The V end lost 0 bases, the J end lost 10 bases, and 13 bases lay between the germline ends. This chain's CDR3 is CASSYSRNSLEQFF. CDR3 DNA sequence: TGTGCCAGCAGTTACTCGAGAAATTCATTAGAGCAGTTCTTC.

The DNA of the CDR3 is TGTGCCATCAGTGGGCTAGCGGTAAGCACAGATACGCAGTATTTT. This translates into CAISGLAVSTDTQYF. The genes are TRBV10-3 and TRBJ2-3; 7 bases are a match to TRBD2. The V gene's germline CDR1 is ENHRY and CDR2 SYGVKD. Trimming cost V 4 bases and J 0 bases; bases outside gene matches: 4. The CDR3 spans 15 residues.

This clone has only one observation. V is TRBV10-3 and J is TRBJ2-2; 11 bases map to TRBD2. The CDR3 is 15 amino acids. Germline values: CDR1 ENHRY, CDR2 SYGVKD. J was trimmed by 6 bases and V by 7 bases; bases with no gene match: 7. The CDR3 here is CAIKQTSGSAGELFF. The CDR3 DNA reads as TGTGCCATCAAACAAACTAGCGGGAGCGCCGGGGAGCTGTTTTTT.

CDR3 coding DNA: TGCGCCAGCAGCCAAACTAGCGGCTACGGCAATGAGCAGTTCTTC. Its protein is CASSQTSGYGNEQFF. The chain is built from TRBV4-1 and TRBJ2-1; TRBD2 matches 8 bases. Trimming at V came to 2 bases and at J to 6 bases, leaving 6 bases not matched to a gene. This CDR3 comprises 15 residues. Germline V gene sequence: CDR1 MGHRA, CDR2 YSYEKL.

The chain links TRBV19 to TRBJ1-1, with a tentative D call TRBD1 (5 bases). Germline values: CDR1 LNHDA, CDR2 SQIVND (reference sequence). This CDR3 has 15 residues. V was trimmed by 2 bases and J by 1 base, leaving 11 bases between them. This CDR3 is CASSIIGQGNTEAFF. The DNA for the CDR3 is TGTGCCAGTAGTATAATAGGTCAGGGGAACACTGAAGCTTTCTTT. The complete variable domain, with remaining parts taken from reference TRBV19 and TRBJ1-1, reads DGGITQSPKYLFRKEGQNVTLSCEQNLNHDAMYWYRQDPGQGLRLIYYSQIVNDFQKGDIAEGYSVSREKKESFPLTVTSAQKNPTAFYLCASSIIGQGNTEAFFGQGTRLTVV.

This clone was observed a single time. The V gene is TRBV15, the J gene TRBJ2-1, with D perhaps matching TRBD1 (5 bases). The CDR3 runs to 16 residues. Trimming stripped 4 bases from V and 1 base from J, with 14 bases between. CDR1 is LNHNV and CDR2 is YYDKDF in the germline V gene (reference sequence). The CDR3 bases are TGTGCCACCAGCACTCTTCAGGGTGTTTCCTACAATGAGCAGTTCTTC. It encodes CATSTLQGVSYNEQFF.

This sequence joins TRBV27 and TRBJ2-7, with TRBD2 as a possible D gene (6 bases). This CDR3 contains 16 residues. CDR1 MNHEY and CDR2 SMNVEV come from the germline V gene (reference sequence). V was pared by 2 bases and J by 0 bases, with 14 bases between. This CDR3 is CASSLKEGSPSYEQYF. CDR3 nucleotide sequence: TGTGCCAGCAGTTTAAAGGAGGGGTCCCCCTCCTACGAGCAGTACTTC.

V is TRBV6-6 and J is TRBJ2-1; D is possibly TRBD1 (6 bases). This CDR3 region has 12 residues. The V gene's germline CDR1 is MNHNY and CDR2 SVGAGI (reference sequence). Trimming took 5 bases from V and 16 from J, leaving 18 bases between them. CDR3 sequence: CASSPGQSTCFF. CDR3 DNA: TGTGCCAGCAGTCCAGGACAGAGTACTTGCTTCTTC.

This chain uses TRBV20-1 with TRBJ2-2; 9 nucleotides align to TRBD2. V was pared by 3 bases and J by 4 bases, with 0 bases of the junction left unmatched. Looked up from germline, CDR1 is DFQATT and CDR2 is SNEGSKA (reference sequence). The CDR3 is 13 amino acids. CDR3 in amino acids: CSASSGGTGELFF. In DNA, the CDR3 is TGCAGTGCTAGTAGCGGGGGCACCGGGGAGCTGTTTTTT.

This clone was seen only once. The chain carries TRBV27 and TRBJ2-1, with D possibly TRBD2 on 5 matching bases. The germline CDR1 and CDR2 sequences are MNHEY and SMNVEV (reference sequence). The length of the CDR3 is 13 residues. V lost 6 bases and J lost 6, with 12 bases in between. CDR3 nucleotide sequence: TGTGCCAGCAGCCAAGCGGTGGGCAATGAGCAGTTCTTC. As protein: CASSQAVGNEQFF.

This chain links TRBV27 with TRBJ2-3; D not certain. The length of the CDR3 is 17 residues. Germline CDR1 and CDR2: MNHEY and SMNVEV (reference sequence). Trimming took 0 bases from V and 0 from J, leaving 13 bases between them. The CDR3 bases are TGTGCCAGCAGTTTATCTTGGGCAGAAGCTAGCACAGATACGCAGTATTTT. The encoded protein is CASSLSWAEASTDTQYF.

The count of this clone is one. The rearrangement uses TRBV6-5 and TRBJ2-7; TRBD1 might be the D (6 bases). CDR1 and CDR2 (germline): MNHEY, SVGAGI. V was clipped by 0 bases and J by 5 bases, with 14 bases between them. This CDR3 is 15 amino acids long. CDR3 sequence reads: CASSYSGAGGDEQYF. The CDR3 region has the DNA TGTGCCAGCAGTTACTCGGGGGCAGGTGGAGACGAGCAGTACTTC.

J is TRBJ2-7 and V is TRBV5-4; no definite D call. V gave up 0 bases and J gave up 7 bases, with 11 bases separating them. This CDR3 has 13 amino acids. Per germline, CDR1 SGHNT and CDR2 YYREEE (reference sequence). The CDR3 protein is CASSLDTSSEQYF. As DNA, the CDR3 is TGTGCCAGCAGCTTGGACACCTCCTCGGAGCAGTACTTC.

The chain carries TRBV7-3 and TRBJ2-2; D possibly corresponds to TRBD1 (6 bases). Trimming removed 2 bases at V and 0 bases at J, with 13 bases between. The CDR3 sequence is 17 residues long. Germline-derived CDR1 and CDR2 are SGHTA and FQGTGA. The CDR3 sequence is CASSLLGGGANTGELFF. CDR3 coding DNA: TGTGCCAGCAGCTTACTCGGTGGGGGCGCGAACACCGGGGAGCTGTTTTTT.